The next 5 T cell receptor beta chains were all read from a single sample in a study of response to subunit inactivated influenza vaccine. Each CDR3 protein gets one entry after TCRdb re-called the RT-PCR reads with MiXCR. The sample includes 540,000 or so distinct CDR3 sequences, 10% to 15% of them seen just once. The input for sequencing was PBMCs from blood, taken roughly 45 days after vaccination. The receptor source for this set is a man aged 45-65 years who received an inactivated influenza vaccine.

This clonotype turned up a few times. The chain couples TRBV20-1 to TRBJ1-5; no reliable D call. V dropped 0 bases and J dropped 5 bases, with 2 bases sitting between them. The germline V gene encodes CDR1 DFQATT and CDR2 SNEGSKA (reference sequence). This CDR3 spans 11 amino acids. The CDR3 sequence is CSAREDQPQHF. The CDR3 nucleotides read TGCAGTGCTAGAGAGGATCAGCCCCAGCATTTT.

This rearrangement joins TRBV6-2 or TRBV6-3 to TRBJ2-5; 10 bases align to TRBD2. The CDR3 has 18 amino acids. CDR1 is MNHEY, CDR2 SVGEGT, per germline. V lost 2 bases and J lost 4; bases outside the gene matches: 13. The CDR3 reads CASSYRASGRGRGETQYF. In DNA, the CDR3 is TGTGCCAGCAGTTACCGCGCTAGCGGGAGAGGTCGAGGAGAGACCCAGTACTTC.

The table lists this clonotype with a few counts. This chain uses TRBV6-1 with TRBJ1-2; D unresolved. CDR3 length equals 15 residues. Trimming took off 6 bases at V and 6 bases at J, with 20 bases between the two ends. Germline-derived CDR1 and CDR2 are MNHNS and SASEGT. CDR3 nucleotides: TGTGCCAGCAGCCCGTGGGCCGGCGATGACGATGGCTACACCTTC. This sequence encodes CASSPWAGDDDGYTF.

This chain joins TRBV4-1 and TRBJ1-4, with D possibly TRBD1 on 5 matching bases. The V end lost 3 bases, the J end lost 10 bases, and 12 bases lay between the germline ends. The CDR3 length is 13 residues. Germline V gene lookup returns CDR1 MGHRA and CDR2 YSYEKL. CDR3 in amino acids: CASSQQTGGKLFF. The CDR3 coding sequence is TGCGCCAGCAGCCAGCAGACCGGGGGAAAACTGTTTTTT.

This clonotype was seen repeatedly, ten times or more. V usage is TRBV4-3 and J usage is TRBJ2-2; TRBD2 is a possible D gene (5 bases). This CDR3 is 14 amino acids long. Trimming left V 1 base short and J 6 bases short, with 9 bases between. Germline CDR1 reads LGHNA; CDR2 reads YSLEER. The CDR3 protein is CASSQGGSAGELFF. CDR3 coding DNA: TGCGCCAGCAGCCAAGGAGGGTCGGCCGGGGAGCTGTTTTTT.